This TCR beta chain comes out of a study of blood T cell repertoires in COVID-19. On the study more broadly: Acute and convalescent COVID-19 specimens originated in the United States, Italy and Spain. Sources were T cells, B-cell-depleted T cells, or PBMCs; the material itself was cDNA or gDNA.

Per the authors' pipeline: Quantification of nucleated cells was approximated via reference gene primer amplification. The assay was immunoSEQ multiplex PCR, and TCRdb's table has in-frame clones only and misses some. The D gene and trimming were derived from the DNA, and the V and J assignments and clone size from that table. The sample includes 86,000 or so clones, approximately 80% seen only once; the top ten take around 11%. This clonotype was sampled from a man in his sixties or seventies with acute or convalescent COVID-19. Sequencing input: peripheral blood.

CDR3: CASSLGQRSNEKLFF. The CDR3 DNA reads as TGCGCCAGCAGCCTAGGACAACGGAGTAATGAAAAACTGTTTTTT. The chain carries TRBV5-1 and TRBJ1-4; weak D call: TRBD1 (5 bases). Looked up from germline, CDR1 is SGHRS and CDR2 is YFSETQ. The CDR3 sequence is 15 residues long. The V end was cut by 4 bases, the J end by 4 bases, with 14 bases between.